This TCR beta chain was sequenced in a study of blood T cell repertoires in COVID-19. Repertoires were generated with immunoSEQ multiplex PCR, while TCRdb's copy carries only in-frame clones and drops some. Among about 87,000 clones listed, around 84% were seen once. This CDR3 has 15 residues. CDR1 SNHLY and CDR2 FYNNEI come from the germline V gene. V gave up 7 bases and J gave up 7 bases; unmatched junction bases: 12. The rearrangement links TRBV2 to TRBJ1-5; the match to TRBD1 covers 8 bases. The TCR comes from a man aged 40-50 years with acute or convalescent COVID-19. The sequencing input was peripheral blood. The CDR3 region is CASKDGQGNLQPQHF. The DNA of the CDR3 is TGTGCCAGCAAAGATGGACAGGGTAATTTGCAGCCCCAGCATTTT.